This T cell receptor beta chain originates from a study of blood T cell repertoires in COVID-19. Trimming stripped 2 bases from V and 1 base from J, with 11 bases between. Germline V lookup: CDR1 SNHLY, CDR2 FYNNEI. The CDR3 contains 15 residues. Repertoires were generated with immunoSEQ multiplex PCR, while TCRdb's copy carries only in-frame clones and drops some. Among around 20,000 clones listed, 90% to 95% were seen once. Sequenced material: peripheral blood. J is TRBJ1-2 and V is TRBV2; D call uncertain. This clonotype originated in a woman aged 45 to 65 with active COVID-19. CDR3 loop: CASSETPRFNYGYTF. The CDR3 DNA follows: TGTGCCAGCAGTGAAACCCCACGGTTTAACTATGGCTACACCTTC.